A single sample gave rise to the 18 T cell receptor beta chains below, sequenced in a study of neurological immune-mediated disorders. From the 5' RACE reads, TCRdb called clonotypes with MiXCR, one entry per CDR3 protein. The table lists about 62,000 distinct CDR3 sequences, less than 4% of them singletons. The sequencing sample was made of PBMCs. All receptors come from a woman aged 45-65 years with multiple sclerosis.

To note about this clonotype: This may be a read error, as it is one base from a much larger clone. The V call is TRBV20-1, the J call TRBJ1-6; D is possibly TRBD1 (5 bases). The CDR3 totals 16 residues. CDR1 is DFQATT and CDR2 is SNEGSKA in the germline V gene (reference sequence). V dropped 0 bases and J dropped 4 bases, with 13 bases sitting between them. The CDR3 DNA sequence: TGCAGTGCTAGAGATCTTCAGGGAAAGTATAATTCACCCCTCCACTTT. This gives the protein CSARDLQGKYNSPLHF.

This clonotype was seen many times. The chain recombines TRBV7-2 with TRBJ2-3, with TRBD2 matching over 14 bases. Trimming at V came to 0 bases and at J to 6 bases, leaving 2 bases not matched to a gene. The CDR3 covers 16 residues. Germline CDR1 reads SGHTA; CDR2 reads FQGNSA. The CDR3 sequence is CASSLAGLAGADTQYF. In DNA form, the CDR3 reads TGTGCCAGCAGCTTAGCGGGACTAGCGGGAGCTGATACGCAGTATTTT.

The gene calls are TRBV20-1 and TRBJ1-6, with D uncertain. Germline V gene data show CDR1 as DFQATT and CDR2 as SNEGSKA (reference sequence). The V end lost 3 bases, the J end lost 0 bases, and 15 bases lay between the germline ends. The CDR3 is 17 amino acids. The CDR3 reads CSARPDPESSYNSPLHF. For the CDR3, the DNA is TGCAGTGCTAGGCCAGACCCGGAGAGCTCCTATAATTCACCCCTCCACTTT.

This clonotype was counted at least ten times. The chain joins TRBV29-1 to TRBJ2-1; 7 positions match TRBD2. The junction had 6 bases not matched to a gene; V was cut back by 3 bases and J by 4 bases. Looked up from germline, CDR1 is SQVTM and CDR2 is ANQGSEA. The CDR3 runs to 14 residues. As DNA, the CDR3 is TGCAGCGTTGATTCGGCTAGCGGTTACAATGAGCAGTTCTTC. Its protein product is CSVDSASGYNEQFF.

This clonotype was seen ten or more times. Here the CDR3 reads CASSQEGQGSNQPQHF. The CDR3 DNA reads TGTGCCAGCAGCCAAGAAGGACAGGGAAGCAATCAGCCCCAGCATTTT. The chain combines TRBV3-1 with TRBJ1-5; TRBD1 matches at 8 bases. The CDR3 is 16 amino acids. Germline V CDR1 and CDR2: LGHDT, YNNKEL (reference sequence). V was clipped by 0 bases and J by 1 base; unmatched bases: 2.

This clonotype was seen at least ten times. The V gene is TRBV20-1, the J gene TRBJ2-1; TRBD1 aligns across 8 bases. Germline V lookup: CDR1 DFQATT, CDR2 SNEGSKA (reference sequence). Trimming cost V 4 bases and J 10 bases; bases outside gene matches: 12. CDR3 length: 14 amino acids. The CDR3 nucleotides read TGCAGTGCTAAGGACAGGGCCTTTCTCGGGGAGCAGTTCTTC. Encoded protein: CSAKDRAFLGEQFF.

This clonotype was counted ten times or more. This sequence joins TRBV24-1 and TRBJ1-6; D perhaps matches TRBD1 (6 bases). This CDR3 contains 13 residues. CDR1 is KGHDR and CDR2 is SFDVKD in the germline V gene. V lost 5 bases to trimming and J lost 9 bases, with 10 bases between them. CDR3 nucleotides: TGTGCCACCAGTGCAGGGGTTGTTTCACCCCTCCACTTT. Protein: CATSAGVVSPLHF.

This clonotype was seen ten or more times. J is TRBJ1-5 and V is TRBV6-1, with TRBD1 matching over 8 bases. V lost 2 bases and J lost 0; bases outside the gene matches: 0. Germline CDR1 is MNHNS and CDR2 is SASEGT. The length of the CDR3 is 15 residues. CDR3 nucleotide sequence: TGTGCCAGCAGTGAAACAGGGGGTAGCAATCAGCCCCAGCATTTT. It yields the protein CASSETGGSNQPQHF.

This clonotype was found many times. This chain connects TRBV6-5 to TRBJ2-2; D unresolved. The CDR3 spans 15 residues. CDR1 MNHEY and CDR2 SVGAGI come from the germline V gene. V lost 7 bases and J lost 1, with 13 bases in between. The CDR3 reads CASTPGRQNTGELFF. In nucleotides, the CDR3 is TGTGCCAGCACCCCCGGGCGACAGAACACCGGGGAGCTGTTTTTT.

This clonotype was seen ten or more times. The chain has TRBV12-5 and TRBJ2-5; 13 bases line up with TRBD2. This CDR3 is built from 16 residues. Germline V lookup: CDR1 LGHNT, CDR2 FRNRAP. Trimming at V came to 4 bases and at J to 5 bases, leaving 7 bases not matched to a gene. In DNA form, the CDR3 reads TGTGCTAGTGGTTCCGGACTAGCGGGAGTTTCGGAGACCCAGTACTTC. Amino acids: CASGSGLAGVSETQYF.

There are a few counts of this clonotype. At one boundary the junction diverges from the germline segment, which might be a read error. The rearrangement joins TRBV28 to TRBJ1-6, with TRBD1 identical over 8 bases. The length of the CDR3 is 16 residues. The V gene's germline CDR1 is MDHEN and CDR2 SYDVKM. Here the CDR3 reads CASSSDREPYNSPLNF. As DNA, the CDR3 is TGTGCCAGCAGCTCGGACAGGGAGCCCTATAATTCACCCCTCAACTTT. Together with reference TRBV28 and TRBJ1-6, the CDR3 gives the full variable domain: DVKVTQSSRYLVKRTGEKVFLECVQDMDHENMFWYRQDPGLGLRLIYFSYDVKMKEKGDIPEGYSVSREKKERFSLILESASTNQTSMYLCASSSDREPYNSPLNFGNGTRLTVT.

The rearrangement uses TRBV10-3 and TRBJ1-1, with D uncertain. This CDR3 is built from 14 residues. Trimming cost V 10 bases and J 1 base, with 16 bases left between them. Germline V gene sequence: CDR1 ENHRY, CDR2 SYGVKD. This chain's CDR3 is CATAAVPTNTEAFF. In DNA, the CDR3 is TGTGCCACGGCAGCGGTTCCGACGAACACTGAAGCTTTCTTT.

At least ten counts were recorded for this clonotype. The rearrangement uses TRBV14 and TRBJ2-7; D is undetermined. This CDR3 is 16 amino acids long. V was clipped by 1 base and J by 3 bases, with 16 bases between them. CDR1 SGHDN and CDR2 FVKESK come from the germline V gene. The CDR3 loop reads CASSQGENSPHYEQYF. The DNA for the CDR3 is TGTGCCAGCAGCCAAGGGGAAAATAGCCCACACTACGAGCAGTACTTC.

This clonotype has a count of ten or more. The V call is TRBV24-1, the J call TRBJ2-7; TRBD1 matches 7 bases. Trimming at V came to 3 bases and at J to 10 bases, leaving 14 bases not matched to a gene. Per the germline V gene, CDR1 is KGHDR and CDR2 is SFDVKD. The CDR3 runs 15 residues. The CDR3 protein is CATSDNTRDSRAQYF. The DNA for the CDR3 is TGTGCCACCAGTGATAACACCCGGGACAGCCGGGCTCAGTACTTC.

This clonotype was observed a single time. The chain joins TRBV4-2 to TRBJ2-1; perhaps D is TRBD1 or TRBD2 (5 bases each). The V gene lost 0 bases and the J gene lost 9 bases, with 12 bases spanning the gap. CDR3 length: 14 residues. Germline lookup yields CDR1 LGHNA and CDR2 YNFKEQ. CDR3 region: CASSQEPTGAEQFF. As DNA, the CDR3 is TGTGCCAGCAGCCAAGAGCCAACCGGGGCTGAGCAGTTCTTC.

This clonotype showed up many times. V is TRBV12-3 or TRBV12-4 and J is TRBJ1-1, with a possible D match to TRBD1 (5 bases). The CDR3 runs to 13 residues. The V and J ends lost 7 bases and 8 bases respectively, with 17 bases between them. The CDR3 sequence is CASILTAGGEAFF. CDR3 DNA sequence: TGTGCCAGCATCCTCACCGCGGGGGGGGAAGCTTTCTTT.

This clonotype was seen ten or more times. The gene calls are TRBV29-1 and TRBJ2-7, with D possibly called TRBD1 or TRBD2 (5 bases each). CDR3 size: 13 residues. CDR1 and CDR2 (germline): SQVTM, ANQGSEA. Trimming took off 8 bases at V and 7 bases at J, with 21 bases between the two ends. As DNA, the CDR3 is TGCAGCAGCTCCGGGACCCGCCCGGGGGAGCAGTACTTC. This gives the protein CSSSGTRPGEQYF.

This clonotype was observed a few times. The chain employs TRBV2 and TRBJ2-3, with 12 bases aligning to TRBD2. The CDR3 runs to 15 residues. In germline, CDR1 is SNHLY, CDR2 FYNNEI. The V and J ends lost 8 bases and 4 bases, in that order; junction bases with no gene match: 7. CDR3 amino acids: CASGRLAGDPDTQYF. CDR3 DNA sequence: TGTGCCAGCGGAAGACTAGCGGGAGACCCAGATACGCAGTATTTT.